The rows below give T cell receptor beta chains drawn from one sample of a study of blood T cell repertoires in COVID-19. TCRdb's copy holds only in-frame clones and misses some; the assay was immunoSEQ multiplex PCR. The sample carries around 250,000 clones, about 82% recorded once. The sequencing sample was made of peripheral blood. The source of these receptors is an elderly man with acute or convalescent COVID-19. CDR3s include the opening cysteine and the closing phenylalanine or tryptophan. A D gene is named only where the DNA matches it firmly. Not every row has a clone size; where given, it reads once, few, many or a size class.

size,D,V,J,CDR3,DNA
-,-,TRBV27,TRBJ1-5,CASSDAEAFYSNQPQHF,TGTGCCAGCAGTGATGCAGAGGCCTTTTATAGCAATCAGCCCCAGCATTTT
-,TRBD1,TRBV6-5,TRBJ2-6,CASTGGAAGANVLTF,TGTGCCAGCACAGGGGGCGCGGCTGGGGCCAACGTCCTGACTTTC
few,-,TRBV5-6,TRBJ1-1,CASSSWTSMNTEAFF,TGTGCCAGCAGCTCCTGGACAAGCATGAACACTGAAGCTTTCTTT
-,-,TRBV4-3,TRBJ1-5,CASSQDSGSNQPQHF,TGCGCCAGCAGCCAAGACTCAGGGTCGAATCAGCCCCAGCATTTT
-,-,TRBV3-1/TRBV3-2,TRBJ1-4,CASSQNRNEKLFF,TGTGCCAGCAGCCAAAATCGTAATGAAAAACTGTTTTTT
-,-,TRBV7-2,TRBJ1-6,CASSYGQSASLHF,TGTGCCAGCAGCTATGGACAGTCTGCCTCCCTCCACTTT
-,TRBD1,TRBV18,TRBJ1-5,CASSPVGTGGNQPQHF,TGTGCCAGCTCACCCGTCGGGACAGGGGGAAATCAGCCCCAGCATTTT
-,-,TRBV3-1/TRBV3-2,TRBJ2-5,CASSPGWVETQYF,TGTGCCAGCAGCCCAGGGTGGGTTGAGACCCAGTACTTC
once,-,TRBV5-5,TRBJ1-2,CASSFTPTGDYGYTF,TGTGCCAGCAGCTTTACCCCGACGGGGGACTATGGCTACACCTTC
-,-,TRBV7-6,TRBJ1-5,CASSLSGISNQPQHF,TGTGCCAGCAGCTTATCGGGGATTAGCAATCAGCCCCAGCATTTT
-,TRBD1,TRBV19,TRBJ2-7,CASSIGWTGEDEQYF,TGTGCCAGTAGTATAGGATGGACAGGGGAGGACGAGCAGTACTTC
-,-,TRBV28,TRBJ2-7,CASSRPGGYEQYF,TGTGCCAGCAGCCGACCCGGGGGTTACGAGCAGTACTTC
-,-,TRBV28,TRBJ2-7,CASSAGAYEQYF,TGTGCCAGCAGTGCAGGGGCCTACGAGCAGTACTTC
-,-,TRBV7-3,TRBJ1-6,CASSMGAAASPLHF,TGTGCCAGCAGTATGGGCGCAGCGGCCTCACCCCTCCACTTT
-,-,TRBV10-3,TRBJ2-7,CAISPRGSYEQYF,TGTGCCATCAGCCCCAGAGGCTCCTACGAGCAGTACTTC
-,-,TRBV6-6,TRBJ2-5,CASSAFRETQYF,TGTGCCAGCAGTGCCTTCAGGGAGACCCAGTACTTC
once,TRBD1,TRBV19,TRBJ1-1,CASSPPGTGSTEAFF,TGTGCCAGTAGTCCCCCTGGGACAGGGTCCACTGAAGCTTTCTTT
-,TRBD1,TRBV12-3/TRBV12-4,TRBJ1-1,CASWTGLNTEAFF,TGTGCCAGCTGGACAGGTTTGAACACTGAAGCTTTCTTT
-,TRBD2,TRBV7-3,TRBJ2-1,CASSSNGGDHRFF,TGTGCCAGCAGCTCCAACGGGGGGGATCATCGGTTCTTC
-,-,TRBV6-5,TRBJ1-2,CASSYSRGNYGYTF,TGTGCCAGCAGTTACTCGCGGGGGAACTATGGCTACACCTTC
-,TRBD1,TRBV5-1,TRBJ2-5,CASSRGQGAEKTQYF,TGCGCCAGCAGCCGCGGACAGGGGGCCGAAAAGACCCAGTACTTC
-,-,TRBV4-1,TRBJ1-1,CASSQTTLLGAEAFF,TGCGCCAGCAGCCAAACGACACTGTTAGGGGCTGAAGCTTTCTTT
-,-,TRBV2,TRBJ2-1,CASSLETSNEQFF,TGTGCCAGCAGCCTTGAAACTAGTAATGAGCAGTTCTTC
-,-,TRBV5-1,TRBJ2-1,CASSLAGGRSYNEQFF,TGCGCCAGCAGCTTGGCGGGGGGCCGATCCTACAATGAGCAGTTCTTC
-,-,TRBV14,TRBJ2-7,CASSQTFPQYF,TGTGCCAGCAGCCAGACATTTCCGCAGTACTTC
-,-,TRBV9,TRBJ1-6,CASSVDGLNSPLHF,TGTGCCAGCAGCGTTGACGGGTTGAATTCACCCCTCCACTTT
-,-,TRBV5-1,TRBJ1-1,CASSLAGGRTEAFF,TGCGCCAGCAGCTTGGCCGGAGGAAGGACTGAAGCTTTCTTT
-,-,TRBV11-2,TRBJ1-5,CASSLDRGSNQPQHF,TGTGCCAGCAGCTTAGATAGAGGGAGCAATCAGCCCCAGCATTTT
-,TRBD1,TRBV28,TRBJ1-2,CASSPLSRGLIDYGYTF,TGTGCCAGCAGCCCCTTGTCCAGGGGGCTAATAGACTATGGCTACACCTTC
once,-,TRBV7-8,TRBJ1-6,CASSLAANRGGNSPLHF,TGTGCCAGCAGCTTAGCAGCGAACAGAGGGGGTAATTCACCCCTCCACTTT
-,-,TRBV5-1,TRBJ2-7,CASSLEGEAYEQYF,TGCGCCAGCAGCTTGGAAGGGGAGGCTTACGAGCAGTACTTC
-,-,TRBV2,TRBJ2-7,CASSEVGGRSYEQYF,TGTGCCAGCAGTGAAGTCGGGGGACGCTCCTACGAGCAGTACTTC
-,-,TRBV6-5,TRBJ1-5,CASSYSGSNQPQHF,TGTGCCAGCAGTTATTCAGGGAGCAATCAGCCCCAGCATTTT
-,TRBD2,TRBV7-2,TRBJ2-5,CASSRIFLAGGLPQETQYF,TGTGCCAGCAGCCGCATATTTCTAGCGGGGGGGCTCCCCCAAGAGACCCAGTACTTC
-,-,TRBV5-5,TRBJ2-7,CASSSPGVHEQYF,TGTGCCAGCAGCTCCCCAGGGGTCCACGAGCAGTACTTC
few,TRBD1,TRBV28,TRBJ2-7,CASSLPQGAIGSTGKQYF,TGTGCCAGCAGTCTCCCCCAGGGGGCAATCGGATCAACCGGGAAGCAGTACTTC
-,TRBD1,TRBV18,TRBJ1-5,CASSPFPGQGVSNQPQHF,TGTGCCAGCTCACCTTTTCCGGGACAGGGGGTAAGCAATCAGCCCCAGCATTTT
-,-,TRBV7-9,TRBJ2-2,CASSLGRTGELFF,TGTGCCAGCAGCTTAGGCAGGACCGGGGAGCTGTTTTTT
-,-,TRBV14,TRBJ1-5,CASSHSQDRPNQPQHF,TGTGCCAGCAGCCATTCCCAAGACAGGCCCAATCAGCCCCAGCATTTT
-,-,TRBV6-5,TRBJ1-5,CASAPEGGANQPQHF,TGTGCCAGCGCCCCGGAAGGGGGGGCCAATCAGCCCCAGCATTTT
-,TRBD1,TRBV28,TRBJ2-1,CANAETGTGEVGEQFF,TGTGCCAACGCCGAGACCGGGACAGGGGAAGTAGGTGAGCAGTTCTTC
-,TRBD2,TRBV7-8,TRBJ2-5,CASRRTSGETQYF,TGTGCCAGCAGACGAACTAGCGGGGAGACCCAGTACTTC
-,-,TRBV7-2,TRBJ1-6,CASSLEGVGGAPLHF,TGTGCCAGCAGCTTAGAGGGGGTCGGAGGAGCACCCCTCCACTTT
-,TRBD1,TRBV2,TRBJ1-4,CASSLQTGTGVEKLFF,TGTGCCAGCAGCCTTCAAACGGGGACAGGGGTTGAAAAACTGTTTTTT
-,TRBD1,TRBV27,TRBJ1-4,CASRIGTVGGEKLFF,TGTGCCAGCAGAATCGGGACAGTAGGCGGTGAAAAACTGTTTTTT
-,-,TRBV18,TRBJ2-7,CASSPLPGSYEQYF,TGTGCCAGCTCACCGCTCCCGGGGTCCTACGAGCAGTACTTC
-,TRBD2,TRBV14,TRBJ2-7,CASSPPLGGTSRAGEQYF,TGTGCCAGCAGCCCGCCACTGGGGGGGACTAGCCGAGCCGGGGAGCAGTACTTC
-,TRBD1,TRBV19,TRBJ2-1,CASWGQGVNEQFF,TGTGCCAGTTGGGGACAGGGGGTAAATGAGCAGTTCTTC
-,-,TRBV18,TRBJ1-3,CASSPPGRGSGNTIYF,TGTGCCAGCTCACCACCGGGCAGGGGTAGTGGAAACACCATATATTTT
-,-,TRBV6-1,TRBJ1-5,CASSEARQGRTNQPQHF,TGTGCCAGCAGTGAAGCGCGGCAGGGTAGGACCAATCAGCCCCAGCATTTT
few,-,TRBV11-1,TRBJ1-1,CASSLLQGGEAFF,TGTGCCAGCAGCTTACTACAGGGTGGGGAAGCTTTCTTT
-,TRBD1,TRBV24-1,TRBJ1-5,CATSDGQGRNQPQHF,TGTGCCACCAGTGATGGACAGGGACGCAATCAGCCCCAGCATTTT
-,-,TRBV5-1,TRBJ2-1,CASSLVLENEQFF,TGCGCCAGCAGCTTGGTTCTTGAGAATGAGCAGTTCTTC